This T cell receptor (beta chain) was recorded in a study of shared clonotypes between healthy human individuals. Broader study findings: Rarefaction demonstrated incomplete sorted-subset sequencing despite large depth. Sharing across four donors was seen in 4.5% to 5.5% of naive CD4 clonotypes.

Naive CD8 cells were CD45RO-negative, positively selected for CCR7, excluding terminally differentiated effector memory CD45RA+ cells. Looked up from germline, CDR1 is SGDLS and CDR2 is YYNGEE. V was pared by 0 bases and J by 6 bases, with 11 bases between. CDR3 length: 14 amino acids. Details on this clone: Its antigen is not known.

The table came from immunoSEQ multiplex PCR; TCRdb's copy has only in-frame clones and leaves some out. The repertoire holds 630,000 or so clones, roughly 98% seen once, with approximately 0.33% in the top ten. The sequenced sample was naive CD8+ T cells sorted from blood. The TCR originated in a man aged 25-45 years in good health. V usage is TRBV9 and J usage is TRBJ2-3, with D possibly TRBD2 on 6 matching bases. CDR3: CASSVVGGVDTQYF. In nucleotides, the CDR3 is TGTGCCAGCAGCGTAGTGGGAGGAGTTGATACGCAGTATTTT.